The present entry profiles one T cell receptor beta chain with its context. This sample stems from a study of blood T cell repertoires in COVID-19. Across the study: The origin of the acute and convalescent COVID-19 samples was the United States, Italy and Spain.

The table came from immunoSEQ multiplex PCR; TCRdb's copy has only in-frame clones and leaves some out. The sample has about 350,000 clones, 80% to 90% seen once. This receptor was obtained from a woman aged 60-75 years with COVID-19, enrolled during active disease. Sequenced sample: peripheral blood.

The CDR3 protein is CASSESSGVYNEQFF. CDR3 coding DNA: TGCGCCAGCAGTGAGTCTAGCGGGGTTTACAATGAGCAGTTCTTC. The J gene is TRBJ2-1, the V gene TRBV10-2; 8 bases fit TRBD2. After removal of 0 bases from V and 4 bases from J, the junction contained 2 bases not matched to a gene. Per germline, CDR1 WSHSY and CDR2 SAAADI. This CDR3 contains 15 residues.